Following are 12 T cell receptor beta chains from one sample sequenced in a study of blood T cell repertoires in COVID-19. The table came from immunoSEQ multiplex PCR; TCRdb's copy has only in-frame clones and leaves some out. The table has tens of thousands of clones, around nine tenths seen once. Sequencing was performed on peripheral blood. Receptor source: a woman aged 55-69 years with COVID-19, enrolled during active disease.

The chain recombines TRBV19 with TRBJ2-3; D is ambiguous. The V gene's germline CDR1 is LNHDA and CDR2 SQIVND (reference sequence). V was cut by 4 bases and J by 1 base, with 9 bases left in between. The CDR3 is made up of 14 amino acids. The CDR3 DNA is TGTGCCAGTAGTACCCGACTTGGCACAGATACGCAGTATTTT. This gives the protein CASSTRLGTDTQYF.

This clone was detected a few times. The chain couples TRBV25-1 to TRBJ1-3, with D possibly being TRBD1 (5 bases). The germline V gene encodes CDR1 MGHDK and CDR2 SYGVNS. V lost 3 bases to trimming and J lost 0 bases, with 12 bases between them. This CDR3 has 16 amino acids. The DNA of the CDR3 is TGTGCCAGCAGTGAGAGGAGGGGCTTCTCTGGAAACACCATATATTTT. This sequence encodes CASSERRGFSGNTIYF.

The chain employs TRBV13 and TRBJ1-6, with no clear D. The CDR3 is made up of 15 amino acids. Deletions cut 5 bases from V and 7 bases from J, with 15 bases between. Looked up from germline, CDR1 is PRHDT and CDR2 is FYEKMQ (reference sequence). The chain's CDR3 is CASSIARRGNSPLHF. CDR3 sequence (DNA): TGTGCCAGCAGCATCGCTAGGAGAGGGAATTCACCCCTCCACTTT.

The chain has TRBV29-1 and TRBJ1-2, with D maybe TRBD1 (5 bases). Per the germline V gene, CDR1 is SQVTM and CDR2 is ANQGSEA. The CDR3 runs to 13 residues. Trimming pared 5 bases from V and 0 bases from J, leaving 10 bases between. The CDR3 DNA reads TGCAGCGTTCGACAGAGTTCTAACTATGGCTACACCTTC. The encoded protein is CSVRQSSNYGYTF.

The chain is built from TRBV20-1 and TRBJ1-5; no reliable D call. V was clipped by 3 bases and J by 11 bases, with 23 bases between them. Germline V lookup: CDR1 DFQATT, CDR2 SNEGSKA (reference sequence). CDR3 length: 15 amino acids. CDR3 DNA sequence: TGCAGTGCTAGTACTTTAGAGGTCCTTCCATTGTCCCAGCATTTT. As protein: CSASTLEVLPLSQHF.

J is TRBJ2-7 and V is TRBV7-8; D is uncertain. Germline CDR1 and CDR2: SGHVS and FQNEAQ. The V and J ends lost 5 bases and 4 bases respectively, with 21 bases between them. The CDR3 loop spans 16 amino acids. The CDR3 here is CASSPRSEPTRYEQYF. For the CDR3, the DNA is TGTGCCAGCAGCCCTCGATCGGAGCCCACCCGGTACGAGCAGTACTTC.

The chain links TRBV29-1 to TRBJ2-7, with D hard to call. Trimming removed 0 bases at V and 3 bases at J, with 9 bases between. The CDR3 spans 13 residues. Germline V lookup: CDR1 SQVTM, CDR2 ANQGSEA. CDR3 in DNA: TGCAGCGTTGAAGATTCAGGCGTCTACGAGCAGTACTTC. Translation gives CSVEDSGVYEQYF.

The chain links TRBV28 to TRBJ1-5, with 11 bases aligning to TRBD1. This CDR3 comprises 15 residues. V gave up 5 bases and J gave up 7 bases; unmatched junction bases: 7. Germline V lookup: CDR1 MDHEN, CDR2 SYDVKM. Here the CDR3 DNA reads TGTGCCAGCAGTAAACCGGGACAGGGGGTCCAGCCCCAGCATTTT. Protein product: CASSKPGQGVQPQHF. Looking up the rest from reference TRBV28 and TRBJ1-5 gives the full variable domain: DVKVTQSSRYLVKRTGEKVFLECVQDMDHENMFWYRQDPGLGLRLIYFSYDVKMKEKGDIPEGYSVSREKKERFSLILESASTNQTSMYLCASSKPGQGVQPQHFGDGTRLSIL.

The J gene is TRBJ2-3, the V gene TRBV5-1; tentative D call: TRBD1 (6 bases). The CDR3 consists of 14 residues. The V end lost 4 bases, the J end lost 4 bases, and 13 bases lay between the germline ends. Looked up from germline, CDR1 is SGHRS and CDR2 is YFSETQ. CDR3 nucleotides: TGCGCCAGCAGCCTCCAGGGGAGTGCAGATACGCAGTATTTT. It specifies CASSLQGSADTQYF.

The rearrangement uses TRBV28 and TRBJ1-2; TRBD1 is a possible D gene (5 bases). Germline V lookup: CDR1 MDHEN, CDR2 SYDVKM. This CDR3 has 15 amino acids. The V end was cut by 4 bases, the J end by 6 bases, with 18 bases between. The CDR3 loop is CASSSREWEVHGYTF. The DNA of the CDR3 is TGTGCCAGCAGTTCCAGGGAATGGGAGGTTCATGGCTACACCTTC.

The rearrangement joins TRBV2 to TRBJ2-7, with D possibly TRBD1 on 5 matching bases. CDR1 and CDR2 (germline): SNHLY, FYNNEI. V gave up 4 bases and J gave up 5 bases, with 9 bases separating them. The CDR3 has 12 residues. Here the CDR3 DNA reads TGTGCCAGCAGTGGTCAGGGCCACGAGCAGTACTTC. Translated: CASSGQGHEQYF.

This rearrangement joins TRBV28 to TRBJ1-2; TRBD1 is a possible D gene (6 bases). This CDR3 contains 14 residues. V was shortened by 3 bases and J by 6 bases, with 14 bases between the two germline ends. Per the germline V gene, CDR1 is MDHEN and CDR2 is SYDVKM. CDR3 nucleotide sequence: TGTGCCAGCAGTTTTAAGGTACAGGGTAATGGCTACACCTTC. Translating it yields CASSFKVQGNGYTF.